The clone carrying this T cell receptor beta chain has more than one count but fewer than ten. The antigen is undetermined. Germline-derived CDR1 and CDR2 are SNHLY and FYNNEI. Deletions cut 4 bases from V and 6 bases from J, with 10 bases between. The CDR3 runs to 12 residues. Using a J-beta primer mix together with a sample-barcoded 5' primer, a second PCR was run for about 6 to 11 cycles. Each cDNA was tagged by a template-switch adaptor containing 12 random nucleotides. Each CDR3 protein is one row after TCRdb ran MiXCR on the 5' RACE reads. The data contain 1.5 million or so distinct CDR3 sequences, roughly 43% of them singletons. The data stem from a study of blood T cells in healthy people across ages. Whole-study findings and limits: It was held that the diversity estimates obtained from one million T cells were underestimates.

The chain couples TRBV2 to TRBJ2-7; tentatively, D is TRBD1 or TRBD2 (5 bases each). Sequencing was performed on blood. The origin of this receptor is a woman younger than 30 in good health. The CDR3 sequence: CASSVGVSEQYF. The DNA for the CDR3 is TGTGCCAGCAGTGTGGGGGTAAGCGAGCAGTACTTC.